One and the same sample provided the 29 T cell receptor beta chains below, sequenced in a study of Ad26.COV2.S vaccination and SARS-CoV-2 variants. Specified treatment: around 19 received Ad26.COV2.S at low or high dose, single or two shots; 5 received placebo; per-sample allocation not given. The samples date from day 63 after the first vaccine or placebo injection. Sequencing used immunoSEQ multiplex PCR; TCRdb keeps in-frame clones, though not all of them. The table includes over 400,000 clones, about 92% detected once. Source: peripheral blood, taken in a trial of Ad26.COV2.S vaccine versus placebo. These receptors all stem from a person aged 18-65 years who received the Ad26.COV2.S COVID-19 vaccine or a placebo.

The rearrangement links TRBV19 to TRBJ1-1; no firm D call. V was shortened by 6 bases and J by 2 bases, with 13 bases between the two germline ends. CDR1 and CDR2 (germline): LNHDA, SQIVND (reference sequence). CDR3 length: 14 residues. In DNA form, the CDR3 reads TGTGCCAGTAGGATCGGAAATCCCAACACTGAAGCTTTCTTT. This translates into CASRIGNPNTEAFF.

The V call is TRBV6-2 or TRBV6-3, the J call TRBJ1-5; no reliable D call. The germline CDR1 and CDR2 sequences are MNHEY and SVGEGT. The CDR3 has 16 amino acids. Trimming took off 4 bases at V and 2 bases at J, with 15 bases between the two ends. CDR3 DNA: TGTGCCAGCAGTTTGGCCGGGGAATACGGCAATCAGCCCCAGCATTTT. Translated, it gives CASSLAGEYGNQPQHF.

The chain carries TRBV5-5 and TRBJ2-5; D is unresolved. Germline-derived CDR1 and CDR2 are SGHKS and YYEKEE (reference sequence). V lost 6 bases and J lost 0, with 18 bases in between. CDR3 length: 16 residues. The chain's CDR3 is CASKILPETNQETQYF. DNA of the CDR3: TGTGCCAGCAAAATCCTCCCCGAGACAAACCAAGAGACCCAGTACTTC.

The chain carries TRBV10-1 and TRBJ2-1; 14 bases line up with TRBD2. The V gene's germline CDR1 is WNHNN and CDR2 SYGVQD (reference sequence). The CDR3 sequence is 18 residues long. V lost 0 bases to trimming and J lost 4 bases; unmatched junction nucleotides: 5. This CDR3 is CASSESGLAGVQYNEQFF. In DNA form, the CDR3 reads TGCGCCAGCAGTGAGTCGGGACTAGCGGGGGTGCAGTACAATGAGCAGTTCTTC.

The genes are TRBV9 and TRBJ2-3; maybe TRBD2 (5 bases). Germline lookup yields CDR1 SGDLS and CDR2 YYNGEE. Between the trimmed V and J ends, which lost 3 bases and 4 bases, there was a span of 9 bases. This CDR3 contains 13 residues. CDR3 DNA sequence: TGTGCCAGCAGCGGAACTAGTTCAGATACGCAGTATTTT. Translating gives CASSGTSSDTQYF.

On this clone itself: Additional DNA sequences in this sample encode the identical CDR3. This chain connects TRBV4-3 to TRBJ2-7; D ambiguous. The germline V gene encodes CDR1 LGHNA and CDR2 YSLEER. The germline V and J ends were trimmed by 4 bases and 0 bases, with 10 bases remaining between them. The CDR3 runs 14 residues. The CDR3 DNA reads as TGCGCCAGCAGCCTGGACCGCTACTCCTACGAGCAGTACTTC. Translation gives CASSLDRYSYEQYF.

This rearrangement joins TRBV25-1 to TRBJ2-7; D could derive from TRBD1 or TRBD2 (6 bases each). Trimming stripped 1 base from V and 6 bases from J, with 19 bases between. Germline CDR1 MGHDK, CDR2 SYGVNS. The CDR3 runs to 16 residues. CDR3 DNA sequence: TGTGCCAGCAGTGAATGGGGGGAGACAGGTTCGATCGAGCAGTACTTC. This codes for CASSEWGETGSIEQYF.

The chain is built from TRBV19 and TRBJ1-1, with 8 bases matching TRBD1. V was clipped by 5 bases and J by 1 base; unmatched bases: 6. Per the germline V gene, CDR1 is LNHDA and CDR2 is SQIVND (reference sequence). The CDR3 totals 15 residues. CDR3 DNA: TGTGCCAGTAGTGATACAGGGGGAACGAACACTGAAGCTTTCTTT. The encoded protein is CASSDTGGTNTEAFF.

V and J are TRBV11-2 and TRBJ1-2; D is unclear. V shed 3 bases and J shed 6 bases, with 11 bases lying between them. Germline V gene lookup returns CDR1 SGHAT and CDR2 FQNNGV. The CDR3 totals 13 residues. Here the CDR3 DNA reads TGTGCCAGCAGCTTTGGGGTATATGATGGCTACACCTTC. Its protein is CASSFGVYDGYTF.

V is TRBV6-5 and J is TRBJ1-5; D may be TRBD1 (6 bases). Per the germline V gene, CDR1 is MNHEY and CDR2 is SVGAGI. Trimming took 5 bases from V and 0 from J, leaving 11 bases between them. The CDR3 has 15 amino acids. The DNA for the CDR3 is TGTGCCAGCAGTAAACAGGGTTATAGCAATCAGCCCCAGCATTTT. Translating it yields CASSKQGYSNQPQHF.

Note on this clone: At one of its ends the junction is not consistent with the germline gene, which may arise from a read error. The V and J genes are TRBV7-2 and TRBJ1-5, with D hard to call. CDR1 is SGHTA, CDR2 FQGNSA, per germline. There are 14 residues in the CDR3. CDR3 coding DNA: TGTGCCAGCAGCCTAGCGGGAGCCAATCAGCCCCAGCATTTT. Protein product: CASSLAGANQPQHF.

The chain links TRBV11-2 to TRBJ2-5; 9 bases are shared with TRBD2. The V gene end was trimmed by 0 bases and the J gene end by 2 bases; junction bases not matched to a gene: 4. The CDR3 totals 16 residues. The germline V gene has CDR1 SGHAT and CDR2 FQNNGV. CDR3 in DNA: TGTGCCAGCAGCTTAGAACAGCGGGGGGAACAAGAGACCCAGTACTTC. Its protein product is CASSLEQRGEQETQYF.

The rearrangement joins TRBV5-1 to TRBJ2-5; TRBD2 matches 10 bases. Germline CDR1 and CDR2: SGHRS and YFSETQ. Trimming removed 5 bases from V and 5 bases from J; junction bases left unmatched: 15. The length of the CDR3 is 17 residues. CDR3 in DNA: TGCGCCAGCAGTTATAGGGATCAAGCGGGGGGGCCTGAGACCCAGTACTTC. Its translation: CASSYRDQAGGPETQYF.

The chain uses TRBV5-1 and TRBJ2-5; TRBD2 matches at 13 bases. V lost 4 bases, J lost 2 bases, and 5 bases stayed unmatched. The CDR3 spans 16 residues. CDR1 and CDR2 (germline): SGHRS, YFSETQ. The CDR3 coding sequence is TGCGCCAGCAGCCAAGGACTAGCGGGAGCACAAGAGACCCAGTACTTC. Translation: CASSQGLAGAQETQYF.

The chain is built from TRBV5-1 and TRBJ1-1; no clear D. CDR3 length equals 15 residues. Germline CDR1 reads SGHRS; CDR2 reads YFSETQ. V was pared by 0 bases and J by 3 bases, with 12 bases between. CDR3 in DNA: TGCGCCAGCAGCTTGGAAGGGCTCGCATACACTGAAGCTTTCTTT. Translation: CASSLEGLAYTEAFF.

The chain recombines TRBV6-2 or TRBV6-3 with TRBJ2-5; D is unresolved. The germline V gene has CDR1 MNHEY and CDR2 SVGEGT. V was pared by 2 bases and J by 5 bases, with 9 bases between. This CDR3 region has 13 residues. CDR3 sequence reads: CASSYVVLETQYF. The CDR3 DNA reads as TGTGCCAGCAGTTACGTTGTGTTGGAGACCCAGTACTTC.

This chain's CDR3 is CASRRGLAKNIQYF. In DNA form, the CDR3 reads TGTGCCAGCAGACGGGGACTTGCCAAAAACATTCAGTACTTC. The chain employs TRBV2 and TRBJ2-4, with D tentatively TRBD2 (6 bases). The CDR3 spans 14 residues. From germline, CDR1 is SNHLY and CDR2 FYNNEI. V lost 6 bases and J lost 1, with 10 bases in between.

The rearrangement links TRBV4-3 to TRBJ1-2, with D maybe TRBD1 (5 bases). The germline gives CDR1 LGHNA, CDR2 YSLEER. Trimming removed 0 bases at V and 10 bases at J, with 15 bases between. The CDR3 runs 14 residues. This chain's CDR3 is CASSQDNGDSLYTF. The CDR3 DNA follows: TGCGCCAGCAGCCAAGATAATGGAGACAGCCTCTACACCTTC.

The CDR3 is CASSPGRASYEQYF. CDR3 sequence (DNA): TGTGCCAGCAGCCCCGGGCGTGCCTCCTACGAGCAGTACTTC. The chain couples TRBV6-5 to TRBJ2-7; no firm D call. This CDR3 is 14 amino acids long. Per germline, CDR1 MNHEY and CDR2 SVGAGI. Trimming took 6 bases from V and 0 from J, leaving 12 bases between them.

The V and J genes are TRBV27 and TRBJ1-1; the D gene is possibly TRBD1 (5 bases). The germline V gene has CDR1 MNHEY and CDR2 SMNVEV (reference sequence). This CDR3 is 13 amino acids long. V was shortened by 3 bases and J by 3 bases, with 8 bases between the two germline ends. Here the CDR3 reads CASSLGGDTEAFF. In DNA form, the CDR3 reads TGTGCCAGCAGTTTGGGGGGGGACACTGAAGCTTTCTTT.

The chain carries TRBV28 and TRBJ1-1, with a weak D call TRBD1 (6 bases). Trimming removed 5 bases from V and 2 bases from J, with 15 bases in between. Germline values: CDR1 MDHEN, CDR2 SYDVKM. The CDR3 consists of 15 residues. This CDR3 is CASSLLGGGNTEAFF. The DNA for the CDR3 is TGTGCCAGCAGTCTACTGGGCGGGGGCAACACTGAAGCTTTCTTT.

The gene calls are TRBV19 and TRBJ2-1; 7 bases agree with TRBD2. Trimming took 5 bases from V and 5 from J; bases not matched to a gene: 12. CDR3 length: 16 amino acids. Germline V gene lookup returns CDR1 LNHDA and CDR2 SQIVND (reference sequence). The CDR3 loop is CASSWGGGGIHNEQFF. In nucleotides, the CDR3 is TGTGCCAGTAGTTGGGGTGGCGGGGGTATCCACAATGAGCAGTTCTTC. Together with reference TRBV19 and TRBJ2-1, the CDR3 gives the full variable domain: DGGITQSPKYLFRKEGQNVTLSCEQNLNHDAMYWYRQDPGQGLRLIYYSQIVNDFQKGDIAEGYSVSREKKESFPLTVTSAQKNPTAFYLCASSWGGGGIHNEQFFGPGTRLTVL.

This chain links TRBV7-6 with TRBJ2-3, with D uncertain. Germline V CDR1 and CDR2: SGHVS, FNYEAQ. The CDR3 runs to 16 residues. V gave up 0 bases and J gave up 2 bases, with 12 bases separating them. The chain's CDR3 is CASSLATGLVTDTQYF. In DNA form, the CDR3 reads TGTGCCAGCAGCTTAGCGACGGGCCTAGTCACAGATACGCAGTATTTT.

The rearrangement joins TRBV3-1 (or the pseudogene TRBV3-2) to TRBJ2-3; 8 bases line up with TRBD2. Germline CDR1 and CDR2: LGHDT and YNNKEL (reference sequence). This CDR3 region has 20 residues. J was trimmed by 5 bases and V by 0 bases; bases with no gene match: 19. CDR3 residues: CASSQDPRRSIAGTRDTQYF. CDR3 sequence (DNA): TGTGCCAGCAGCCAAGACCCCAGGAGATCTATAGCGGGAACAAGAGATACGCAGTATTTT.

This chain uses TRBV18 with TRBJ1-2; no firm D call. The germline V gene has CDR1 KGHSH and CDR2 LQKENI. This CDR3 region has 16 residues. The V gene lost 3 bases and the J gene lost 0 bases, with 14 bases spanning the gap. The CDR3 DNA is TGTGCCAGCTCACCGACCTACCCCACAACTAACTATGGCTACACCTTC. Its translation: CASSPTYPTTNYGYTF.

The chain uses TRBV5-1 and TRBJ2-7; tentative D call: TRBD2 (5 bases). This CDR3 has 13 amino acids. The V gene lost 4 bases and the J gene lost 5 bases, with 13 bases spanning the gap. The germline CDR1 and CDR2 sequences are SGHRS and YFSETQ. For the CDR3, the DNA is TGCGCCAGCAGCCTCCGGACTTTCCACGAGCAGTACTTC. Translated: CASSLRTFHEQYF.

The V call is TRBV7-2, the J call TRBJ2-2; perhaps TRBD2 as D (5 bases). From germline, CDR1 is SGHTA and CDR2 FQGNSA. The CDR3 is 14 residues long. V lost 1 base and J 4 bases, leaving 7 bases between the germline ends. CDR3 DNA sequence: TGTGCCAGCAGCTTAGAGCGGAGCACCGGGGAGCTGTTTTTT. Its protein is CASSLERSTGELFF.

CDR3 in DNA: TGTGCCAGCAGCTTAGTGGCGGGGGCTGTACGGGAGACCCAGTACTTC. Protein: CASSLVAGAVRETQYF. The rearrangement links TRBV7-2 to TRBJ2-5; TRBD2 is a possible D gene (7 bases). V shed 1 base and J shed 5 bases, with 17 bases lying between them. CDR1 and CDR2 (germline): SGHTA, FQGNSA. This CDR3 contains 16 residues.

The CDR3 protein is CASRPPGGVGNEQFF. CDR3 sequence (DNA): TGTGCCAGCCGGCCACCGGGGGGGGTCGGGAATGAGCAGTTCTTC. The chain has TRBV9 and TRBJ2-1; 8 bases are a match to TRBD2. Germline CDR1 is SGDLS and CDR2 is YYNGEE. V lost 7 bases, J lost 7 bases, and 13 bases stayed unmatched. The CDR3 consists of 15 residues.